The source of this TCR beta chain is a study of cytomegalovirus exposure and HLA in healthy donors. The PCR was carried out with 60 Vbeta primers and 13 Jbeta primers. Profiled with immunoSEQ multiplex PCR; TCRdb holds only in-frame clones, not every one. The repertoire includes around 61,000 clones, approximately 64% of them detected once, and less than 20% sits in the top ten. The CDR3 covers 17 residues. Germline V lookup: CDR1 SGHRS, CDR2 YFSETQ. Trimming removed 0 bases at V and 10 bases at J, with 20 bases between. This clone appeared a few times. Sequenced input: PBMCs. This TCR derives from a man aged 35 to 55 in good health and CMV-seropositive. The chain employs TRBV5-1 and TRBJ1-6; possible D gene TRBD1, 6 bases. The CDR3 reads CASSLGLGRQADSPLHF. Written as DNA, the CDR3 is TGCGCCAGCAGCTTGGGATTGGGGCGACAGGCGGACTCACCCCTCCACTTT.